The subject of this entry is one TCR beta chain. The CDR3 loop spans 14 amino acids. Germline values: CDR1 MDHEN, CDR2 SYDVKM. With 5 bases removed from V and 3 bases from J, the gap between germline ends came to 10 bases. As handled by the study authors: Reference gene primer amplification gave nucleated cell count estimates. Using immunoSEQ multiplex PCR, the repertoire was profiled, and TCRdb retains in-frame clones only, with some absent. For V, J and clone size, that table is used; D and trimming come from the DNA. Among 100,000 or so clones listed, around 87% were seen once. This sample is drawn from a study of blood T cell repertoires in COVID-19. Across the whole study: Samples representing acute and convalescent COVID-19 were sourced from the United States, Italy and Spain. Nucleic acid was either cDNA or gDNA, and it came from T cells, B-cell-depleted T cells, or PBMCs.

The TCR comes from a human donor in a cohort sampled during active COVID-19. Sequencing used peripheral blood. V is TRBV28 and J is TRBJ2-2, with D unresolved. The CDR3 region has the DNA TGTGCCAGCAGTCCCCATCAGGACACCGGGGAGCTGTTTTTT. Protein sequence: CASSPHQDTGELFF.